The next 5 T cell receptor beta chains were all read from a single sample in a study of vaccination and CD4 T cells after COVID-19. Specified treatment: roughly 11-day PBMC culture with coronavirus spike peptide pools or control peptides (ViraFEST assay). An Oncomine TCR Beta short-read assay was used to sequence the DNA from cultured CD4+ T cells. A single record per CDR3 protein comes from TCRdb applying MiXCR to the PCR reads. This table has fewer than 30,000 distinct CDR3 sequences, around 64% appearing once. These receptors' antigens are unknown. Sequenced here: CD4+ T cells from blood, cultured in vitro, sampled after SARS-CoV-2 vaccination. All receptors come from a human donor who received a COVID-19 vaccine.

The chain couples TRBV5-8 to TRBJ1-2; D is unclear. The CDR3 covers 13 residues. Germline V CDR1 and CDR2: SGHTS, YDEGEE. Trimming took 5 bases from V and 8 from J, leaving 16 bases between them. This CDR3 reads CASRPVFFGGYTF. DNA of the CDR3: TGTGCCAGCAGGCCCGTTTTCTTCGGGGGCTACACCTTC.

The V gene is TRBV6-1, the J gene TRBJ2-2; 10 bases are shared with TRBD1. The CDR3 sequence is 14 residues long. CDR1 is MNHNS, CDR2 SASEGT, per germline. After removal of 6 bases from V and 4 bases from J, the junction contained 2 bases not matched to a gene. CDR3 sequence: CASSRQGATGELFF. The CDR3 bases are TGTGCCAGCAGCCGACAGGGGGCCACCGGGGAGCTGTTTTTT.

V and J are TRBV5-1 and TRBJ2-7; 8 nucleotides match TRBD2. The germline V gene has CDR1 SGHRS and CDR2 YFSETQ. The CDR3 loop spans 15 amino acids. V was pared by 0 bases and J by 2 bases, with 4 bases of the junction left unmatched. The DNA for the CDR3 is TGCGCCAGCAGCTTGGCGCCGGGGGGGACCTACGAGCAGTACTTC. Translating gives CASSLAPGGTYEQYF.

CDR3 sequence (DNA): TGTGCCAGCAGCTCCGTGACACTACCCTACGAGCAGTACTTC. Its translation: CASSSVTLPYEQYF. The chain is built from TRBV7-9 and TRBJ2-7; no clear D gene. Germline V CDR1 and CDR2: SEHNR, FQNEAQ (reference sequence). This CDR3 has 14 residues. V was cut by 4 bases and J by 2 bases, with 12 bases left in between. Full variable domain (remainder filled in from reference TRBV7-9 and TRBJ2-7): DTGVSQNPRHKITKRGQNVTFRCDPISEHNRLYWYRQTLGQGPEFLTYFQNEAQLEKSRLLSDRFSAERPKGSFSTLEIQRTEQGDSAMYLCASSSVTLPYEQYFGPGTRLTVT.

This sequence joins TRBV7-9 and TRBJ2-1; D is undetermined. Trimming removed 5 bases from V and 7 bases from J, with 12 bases in between. In germline, CDR1 is SEHNR, CDR2 FQNEAQ (reference sequence). The CDR3 is 13 amino acids. The CDR3 nucleotides read TGTGCCAGCAGCCCAGAAGAGAGGAATGAGCAGTTCTTC. Translation gives CASSPEERNEQFF.